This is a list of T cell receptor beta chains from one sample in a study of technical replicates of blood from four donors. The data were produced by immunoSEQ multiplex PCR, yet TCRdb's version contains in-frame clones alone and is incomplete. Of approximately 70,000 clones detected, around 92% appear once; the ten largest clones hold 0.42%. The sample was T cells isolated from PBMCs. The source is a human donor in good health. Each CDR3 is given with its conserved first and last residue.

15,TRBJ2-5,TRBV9,CASSLLAGGQETQYF
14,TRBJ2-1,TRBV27,CASSIRQTYNEQFF
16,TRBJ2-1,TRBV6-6,CASSYQSWSSYNEQFF
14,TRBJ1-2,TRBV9,CASSVASPVYGYTF
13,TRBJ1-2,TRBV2,CASSFTENYGYTF
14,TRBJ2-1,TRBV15,CATSRDGTYNEQFF
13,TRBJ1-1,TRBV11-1,CASSFIRDTEAFF
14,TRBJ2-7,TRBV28,CASSQTGGIYEQYF
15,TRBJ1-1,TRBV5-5,CASSPSGTEGTEAFF
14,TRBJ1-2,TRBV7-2,CASSQRRAGLGYTF
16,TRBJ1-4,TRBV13,CASSPDRGTTNEKLFF
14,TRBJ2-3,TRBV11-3,CASSLGGHTDTQYF
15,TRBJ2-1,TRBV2,CASSEALEGINEQFF
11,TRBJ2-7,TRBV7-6,CASSPGQGQYF
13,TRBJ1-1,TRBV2,CASSLAGTGRAFF
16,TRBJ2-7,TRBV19,CASSTPRVPGSYEQYF
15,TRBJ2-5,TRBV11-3,CASSLGRGSRETQYF
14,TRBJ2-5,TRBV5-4,CASSLAGREETQYF
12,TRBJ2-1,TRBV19,CASSESRNEQFF
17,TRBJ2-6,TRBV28,CASSFGGGFSGANVLTF
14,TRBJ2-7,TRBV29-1,CSVGRTGQSYEQYF
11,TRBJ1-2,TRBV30,CAWSPGVGYTF
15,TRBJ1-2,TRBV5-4,CASSLTAGTPVGYTF
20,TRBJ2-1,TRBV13,CASSSPGLAGGIGAYNEQFF
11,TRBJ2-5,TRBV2,CASRGGETQYF
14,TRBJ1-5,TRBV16,CASSQSGLHQPQHF
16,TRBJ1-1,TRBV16,CASSQYPGLANTEAFF
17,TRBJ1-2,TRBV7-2,CASSSPLEDRSFYGYTF
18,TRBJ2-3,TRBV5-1,CASSTDRNSPRIADTQYF
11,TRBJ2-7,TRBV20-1,CSARLGPEQYF
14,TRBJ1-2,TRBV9,CASSVDVRLGGYTF
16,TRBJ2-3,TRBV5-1,CASSLLAEASTDTQYF
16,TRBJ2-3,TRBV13,CASSLKAGGITDTQYF
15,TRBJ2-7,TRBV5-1,CASSLVERSIYEQYF
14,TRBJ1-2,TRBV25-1,CASSIPGTDYGYTF
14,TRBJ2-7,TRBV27,CASSLGRVDYEQYF
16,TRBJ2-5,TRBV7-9,CASSFPSGRGKETQYF
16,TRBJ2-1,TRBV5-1,CASSLGFWDLGAEQFF
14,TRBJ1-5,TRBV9,CASSQLADYQPQHF
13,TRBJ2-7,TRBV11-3,CASSLRQVYEQYF
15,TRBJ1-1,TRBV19,CASSIGSASGTEAFF
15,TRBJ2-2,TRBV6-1,CASSVQRELTGELFF
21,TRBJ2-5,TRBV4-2,CASSQGIVELAEGGDQETQYF
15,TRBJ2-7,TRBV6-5,CASSYSRLAGGEQYF
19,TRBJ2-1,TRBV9,CASSDPVARDRETRNEQFF
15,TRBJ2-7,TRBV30,CAWTGPRDSSYEQYF
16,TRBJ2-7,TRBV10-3,CAIEGDRGDGGYEQYF
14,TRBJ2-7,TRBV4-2,CASSPLAGFDEQYF
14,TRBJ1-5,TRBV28,CASSLRYSNQPQHF